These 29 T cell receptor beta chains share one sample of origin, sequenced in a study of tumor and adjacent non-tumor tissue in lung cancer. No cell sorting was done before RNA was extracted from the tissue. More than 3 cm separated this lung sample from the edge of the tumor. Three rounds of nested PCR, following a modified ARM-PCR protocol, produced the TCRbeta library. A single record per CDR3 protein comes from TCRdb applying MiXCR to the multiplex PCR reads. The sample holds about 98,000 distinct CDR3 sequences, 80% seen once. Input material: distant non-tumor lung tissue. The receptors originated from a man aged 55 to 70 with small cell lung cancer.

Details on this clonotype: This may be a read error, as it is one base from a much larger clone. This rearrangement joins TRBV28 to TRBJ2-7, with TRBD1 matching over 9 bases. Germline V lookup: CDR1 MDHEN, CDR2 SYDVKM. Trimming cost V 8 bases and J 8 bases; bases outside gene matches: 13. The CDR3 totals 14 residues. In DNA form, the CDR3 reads TGTGCCAGCGGGTACAGGGGGCGGGTGTACAAGCAGTACTTC. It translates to CASGYRGRVYKQYF.

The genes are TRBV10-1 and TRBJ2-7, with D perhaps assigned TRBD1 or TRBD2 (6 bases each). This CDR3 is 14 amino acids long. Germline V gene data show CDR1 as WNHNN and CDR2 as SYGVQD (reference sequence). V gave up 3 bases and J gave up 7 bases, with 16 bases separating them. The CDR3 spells CASSEGGSPIEQYV. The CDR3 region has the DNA TGCGCCAGCAGTGAAGGGGGGAGCCCTATTGAGCAGTACGTC.

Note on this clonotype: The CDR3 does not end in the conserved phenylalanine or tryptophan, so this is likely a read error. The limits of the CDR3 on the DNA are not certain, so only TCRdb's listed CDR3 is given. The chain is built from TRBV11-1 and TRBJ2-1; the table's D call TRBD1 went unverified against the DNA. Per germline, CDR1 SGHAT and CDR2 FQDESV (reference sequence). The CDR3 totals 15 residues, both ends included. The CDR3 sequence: CVSSLGQISLYEQFY.

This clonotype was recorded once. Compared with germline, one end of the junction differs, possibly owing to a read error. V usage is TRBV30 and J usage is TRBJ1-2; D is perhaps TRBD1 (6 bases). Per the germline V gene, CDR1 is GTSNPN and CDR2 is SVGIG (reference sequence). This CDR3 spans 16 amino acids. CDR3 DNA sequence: TGTGCCTGGACGAAACCACAGGGCCCGACCGGGGGTGGCTACATCTTC. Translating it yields CAWTKPQGPTGGGYIF.

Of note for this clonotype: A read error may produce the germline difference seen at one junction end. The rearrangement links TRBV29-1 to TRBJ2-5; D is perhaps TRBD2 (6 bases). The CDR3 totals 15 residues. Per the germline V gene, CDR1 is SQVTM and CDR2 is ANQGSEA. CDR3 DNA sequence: TGCAGCGTTGAAGGAGTAACGGGAGAAGAAGAGACCCACTACTTC. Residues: CSVEGVTGEEETHYF.

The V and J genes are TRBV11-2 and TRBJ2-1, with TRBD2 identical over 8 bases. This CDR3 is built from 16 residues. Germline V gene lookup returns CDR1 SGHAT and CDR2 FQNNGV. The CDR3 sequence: CVSSREGSTTLHEQFF. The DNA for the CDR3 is TGTGTTAGCAGCCGGGAGGGTAGTACGACCCTACATGAGCAGTTCTTC.

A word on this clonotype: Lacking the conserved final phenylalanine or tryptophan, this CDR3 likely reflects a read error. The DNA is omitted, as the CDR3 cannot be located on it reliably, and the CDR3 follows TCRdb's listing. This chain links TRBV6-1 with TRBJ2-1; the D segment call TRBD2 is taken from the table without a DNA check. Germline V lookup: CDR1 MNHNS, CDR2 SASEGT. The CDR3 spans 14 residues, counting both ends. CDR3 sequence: CASISSGSRNEEFL.

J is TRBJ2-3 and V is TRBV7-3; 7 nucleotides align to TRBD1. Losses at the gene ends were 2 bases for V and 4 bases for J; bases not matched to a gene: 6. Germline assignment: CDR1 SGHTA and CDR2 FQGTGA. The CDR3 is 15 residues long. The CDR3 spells CASSLRQGMPDTQYF. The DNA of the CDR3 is TGTGCCAGCAGCTTACGACAGGGAATGCCAGATACGCAGTATTTT.

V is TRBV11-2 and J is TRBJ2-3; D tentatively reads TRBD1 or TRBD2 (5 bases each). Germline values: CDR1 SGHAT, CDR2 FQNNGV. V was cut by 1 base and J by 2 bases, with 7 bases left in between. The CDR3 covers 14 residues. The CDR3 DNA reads TGTGCCAGCAGCTTAGTCGGGACCACAGATACGCAGTATTTT. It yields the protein CASSLVGTTDTQYF.

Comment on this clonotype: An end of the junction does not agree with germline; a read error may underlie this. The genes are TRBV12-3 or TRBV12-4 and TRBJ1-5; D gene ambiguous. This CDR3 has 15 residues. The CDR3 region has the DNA TGTGCCAGCACCAAAGCGGGGAGTGACAATCAGCCCCACCATTTT. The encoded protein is CASTKAGSDNQPHHF.

The CDR3 protein is CSVGVMGRETQYF. The CDR3 nucleotides are TGCAGCGTCGGGGTCATGGGGCGGGAGACCCAGTACTTC. The chain couples TRBV29-1 to TRBJ2-5; D may correspond to TRBD1 or TRBD2 (5 bases each). The germline V gene has CDR1 SQVTM and CDR2 ANQGSEA. This CDR3 is built from 13 residues. Trimming pared 6 bases from V and 5 bases from J, leaving 16 bases between.

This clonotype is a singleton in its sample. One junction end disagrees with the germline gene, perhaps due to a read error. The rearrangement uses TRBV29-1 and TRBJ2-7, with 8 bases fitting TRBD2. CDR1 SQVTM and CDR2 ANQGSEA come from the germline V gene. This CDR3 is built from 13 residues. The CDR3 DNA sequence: TGCAGAGTTGGGTCGGGGGGGACCTACGAGGAGTACTTC. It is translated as CRVGSGGTYEEYF.

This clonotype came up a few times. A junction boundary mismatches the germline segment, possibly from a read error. The CDR3 reads CASSLEGQGTNTQYF. In DNA, the CDR3 is TGTGCCAGCAGCTTGGAGGGACAAGGCACAAATACTCAGTATTTT. This chain links TRBV5-4 with TRBJ2-3, with D possibly TRBD1 on 6 matching bases. The germline CDR1 and CDR2 sequences are SGHNT and YYREEE (reference sequence). The CDR3 contains 15 residues.

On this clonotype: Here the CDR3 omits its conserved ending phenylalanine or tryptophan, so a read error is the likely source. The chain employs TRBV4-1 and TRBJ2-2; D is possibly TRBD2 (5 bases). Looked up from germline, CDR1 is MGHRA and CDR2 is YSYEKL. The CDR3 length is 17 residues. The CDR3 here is CASSQDPAGVNAGELFL. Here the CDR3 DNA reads TGCGCCAGCAGTCAAGATCCGGCCGGGGTGAACGCCGGGGAGCTGTTTCTT.

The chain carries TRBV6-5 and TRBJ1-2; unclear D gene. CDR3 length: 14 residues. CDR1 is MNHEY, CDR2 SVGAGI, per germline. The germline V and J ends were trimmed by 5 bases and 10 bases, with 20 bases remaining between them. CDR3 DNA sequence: TGTGCCAGCAGTCGTGTAGGGAGGGAAAGTGACTACACCTTC. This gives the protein CASSRVGRESDYTF.

CDR3 protein: CASSHLAGRSRGDNEQFF. Written as DNA, the CDR3 is TGTGCCAGCAGTCATCTAGCGGGAAGATCCAGGGGAGACAATGAGCAGTTCTTC. The genes are TRBV12-3 or TRBV12-4 and TRBJ2-1, with 9 bases that match TRBD2. The CDR3 loop spans 18 amino acids. After removal of 5 bases from V and 5 bases from J, the junction contained 16 bases not matched to a gene.

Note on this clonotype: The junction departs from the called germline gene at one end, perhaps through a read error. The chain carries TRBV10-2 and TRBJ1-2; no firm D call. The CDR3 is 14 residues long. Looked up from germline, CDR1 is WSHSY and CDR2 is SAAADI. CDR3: CASNPPRGFYGYTF. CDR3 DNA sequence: TGCGCCAGCAACCCCCCCCGCGGGTTCTATGGTTACACCTTC.

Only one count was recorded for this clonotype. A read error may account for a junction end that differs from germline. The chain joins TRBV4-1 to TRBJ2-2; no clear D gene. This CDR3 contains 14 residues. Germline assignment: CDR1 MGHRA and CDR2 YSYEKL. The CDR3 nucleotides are TGCGCCAGCAGCCAAGAACGAGACACCGAGGAGCTGTTTTTT. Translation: CASSQERDTEELFF.

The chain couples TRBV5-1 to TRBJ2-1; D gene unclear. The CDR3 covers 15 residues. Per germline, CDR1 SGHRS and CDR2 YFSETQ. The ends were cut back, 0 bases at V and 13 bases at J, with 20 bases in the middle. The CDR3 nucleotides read TGCGCCAGCAGCTTGGGGGTCCCAGAAGCCAATTATCAGTTCTTC. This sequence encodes CASSLGVPEANYQFF.

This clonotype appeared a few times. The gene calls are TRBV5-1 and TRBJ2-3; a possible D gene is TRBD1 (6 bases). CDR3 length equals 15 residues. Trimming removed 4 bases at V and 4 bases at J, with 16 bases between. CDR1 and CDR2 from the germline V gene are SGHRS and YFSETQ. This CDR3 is CASSEQGVPADTQYF. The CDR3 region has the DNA TGCGCCAGCAGCGAACAGGGCGTCCCTGCAGATACGCAGTATTTT.

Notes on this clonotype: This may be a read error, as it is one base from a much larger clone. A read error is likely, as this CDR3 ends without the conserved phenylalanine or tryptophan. The CDR3 coding sequence is TGTGCCAGTAGCTCGACCGCGGCGGGAGGGTTCGAGACCCAGTACTTA. It codes for CASSSTAAGGFETQYL. The chain recombines TRBV11-3 with TRBJ2-5, with 9 bases fitting TRBD2. Germline values: CDR1 SGHNT, CDR2 YENEEA. The CDR3 spans 16 residues.

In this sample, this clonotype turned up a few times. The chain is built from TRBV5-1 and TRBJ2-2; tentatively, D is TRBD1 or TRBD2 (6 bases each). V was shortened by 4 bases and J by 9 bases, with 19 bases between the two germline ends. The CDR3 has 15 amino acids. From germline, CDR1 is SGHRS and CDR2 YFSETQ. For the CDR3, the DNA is TGCGCCAGCAGCCCTTGGGTCGGGGGCGCCTGGGAGCTGTTTTTT. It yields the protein CASSPWVGGAWELFF.

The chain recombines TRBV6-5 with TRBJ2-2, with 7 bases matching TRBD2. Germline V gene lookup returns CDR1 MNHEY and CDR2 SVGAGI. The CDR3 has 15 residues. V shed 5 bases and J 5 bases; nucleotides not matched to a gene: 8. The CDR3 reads CASSPYSGLTGELFF. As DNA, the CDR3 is TGTGCCAGCAGTCCCTATAGCGGGCTAACCGGGGAGCTGTTTTTT.

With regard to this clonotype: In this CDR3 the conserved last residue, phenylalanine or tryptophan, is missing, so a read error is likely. The CDR3 reads CPSRLGIQETQYL. The CDR3, as DNA: TGTCCCAGCAGACTAGGGATCCAAGAGACCCAGTACTTA. The chain employs TRBV12-3 or TRBV12-4 and TRBJ2-5; tentative D call: TRBD2 (6 bases). The CDR3 is 13 residues long.

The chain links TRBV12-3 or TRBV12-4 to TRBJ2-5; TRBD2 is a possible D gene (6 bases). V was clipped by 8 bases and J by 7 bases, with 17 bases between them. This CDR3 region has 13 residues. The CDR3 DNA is TGTGCCAGCGGCAATGGAGGAGCGGGGACCCAGTACTTC. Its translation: CASGNGGAGTQYF.

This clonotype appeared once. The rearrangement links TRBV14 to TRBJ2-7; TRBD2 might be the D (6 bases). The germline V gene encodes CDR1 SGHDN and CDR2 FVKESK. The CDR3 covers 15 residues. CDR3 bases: TGTGCCAGCAGCCACCATAGCGGACCCTCCTACGAGCATTACGTC. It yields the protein CASSHHSGPSYEHYV.

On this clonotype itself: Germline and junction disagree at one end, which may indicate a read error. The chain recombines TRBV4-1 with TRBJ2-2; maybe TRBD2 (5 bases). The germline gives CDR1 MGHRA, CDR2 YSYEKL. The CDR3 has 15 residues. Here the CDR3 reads CASSQVGNNVGELLF. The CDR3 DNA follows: TGCGCCAGCAGCCAAGTCGGCAATAATGTCGGGGAGCTGCTTTTT.

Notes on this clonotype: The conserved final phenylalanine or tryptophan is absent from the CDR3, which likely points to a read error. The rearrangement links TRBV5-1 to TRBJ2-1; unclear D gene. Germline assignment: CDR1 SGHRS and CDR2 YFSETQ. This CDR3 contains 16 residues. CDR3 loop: CASSLKQPSSYDEQFL. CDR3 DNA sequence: TGCGCCAGCAGCTTGAAGCAGCCGAGCTCCTACGATGAGCAGTTCCTC.

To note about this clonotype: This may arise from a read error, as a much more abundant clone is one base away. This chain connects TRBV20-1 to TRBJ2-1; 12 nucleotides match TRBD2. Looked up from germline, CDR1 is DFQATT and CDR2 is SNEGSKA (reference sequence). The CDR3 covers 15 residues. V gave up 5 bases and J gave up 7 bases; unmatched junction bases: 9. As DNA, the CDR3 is TGCAGTGCTTGGCGACTAGCGGGAGACGGGAATGAGCAGTTCTTC. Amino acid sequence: CSAWRLAGDGNEQFF.